This T cell receptor (beta chain) was recovered during a study of blood T cell repertoires in COVID-19. Between the trimmed V and J ends, which lost 0 bases and 0 bases, there was a span of 9 bases. This CDR3 region has 15 residues. Germline V gene data show CDR1 as LGHNA and CDR2 as YSLEER. Data came from immunoSEQ multiplex PCR; TCRdb stores just in-frame clones and leaves some out. The sample lists 290,000 or so clones, around 90% occurring once. The sample taken for sequencing was PBMCs or T cells enriched from blood (not recorded which). The receptor was derived from a woman aged 25 to 45 who had recovered from COVID-19. This chain joins TRBV4-3 and TRBJ2-7; unclear D gene. This CDR3 reads CASSQDQVSSYEQYF. CDR3 DNA: TGCGCCAGCAGCCAAGATCAGGTCAGCTCCTACGAGCAGTACTTC.